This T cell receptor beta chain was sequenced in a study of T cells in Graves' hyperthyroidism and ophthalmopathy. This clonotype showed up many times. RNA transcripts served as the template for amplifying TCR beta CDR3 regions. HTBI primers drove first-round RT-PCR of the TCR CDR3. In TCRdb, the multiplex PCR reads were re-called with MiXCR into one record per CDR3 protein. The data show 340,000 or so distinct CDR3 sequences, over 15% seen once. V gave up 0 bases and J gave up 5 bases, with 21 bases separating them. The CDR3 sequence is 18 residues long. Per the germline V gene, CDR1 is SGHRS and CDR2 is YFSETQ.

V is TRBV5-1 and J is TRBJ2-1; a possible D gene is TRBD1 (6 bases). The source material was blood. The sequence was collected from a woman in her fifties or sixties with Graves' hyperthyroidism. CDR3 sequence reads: CASSLVQGMNGWDNEQFF. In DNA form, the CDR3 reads TGCGCCAGCAGCTTGGTTCAGGGGATGAATGGATGGGACAATGAGCAGTTCTTC.